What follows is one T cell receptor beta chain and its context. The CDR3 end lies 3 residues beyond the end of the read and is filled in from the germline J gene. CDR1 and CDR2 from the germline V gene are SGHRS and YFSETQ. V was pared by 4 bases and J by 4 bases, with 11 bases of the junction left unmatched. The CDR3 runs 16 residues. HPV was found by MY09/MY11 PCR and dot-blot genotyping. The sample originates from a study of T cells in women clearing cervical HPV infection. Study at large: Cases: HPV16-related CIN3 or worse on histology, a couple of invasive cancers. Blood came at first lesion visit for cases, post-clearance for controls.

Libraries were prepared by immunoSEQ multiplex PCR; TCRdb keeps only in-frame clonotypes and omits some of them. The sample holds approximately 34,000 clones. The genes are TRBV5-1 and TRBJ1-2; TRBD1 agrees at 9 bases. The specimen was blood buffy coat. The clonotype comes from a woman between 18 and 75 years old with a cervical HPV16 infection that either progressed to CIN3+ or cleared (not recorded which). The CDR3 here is CASSLTGTGSSYGYTF. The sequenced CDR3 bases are TGCGCCAGCAGCCTTACCGGGACAGGGTCTTCCTATGGC. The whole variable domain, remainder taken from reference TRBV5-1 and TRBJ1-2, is KAGVTQTPRYLIKTRGQQVTLSCSPISGHRSVSWYQQTPGQGLQFLFEYFSETQRNKGNFPGRFSGRQFSNSRSEMNVSTLELGDSALYLCASSLTGTGSSYGYTFGSGTRLTVV.